These 6 T cell receptor beta chains share one sample of origin, sequenced in a study of T cells after yellow fever vaccination (dated by TCRdb to the late 2010s). Per the publication, the treatment or condition label means: live attenuated yellow fever vaccine strain. Libraries were built with 5' RACE. The instrument was an Illumina NovaSeq 6000. TCRdb redid the processing of the public reads, applying fastp at Q25 and MiXCR, and retained in-frame beta chains. Rows are unified per CDR3 protein, each entry keeping the most common DNA and genes. This sample has about 99,000 distinct CDR3 sequences in its table, and roughly 5.2% of those were observed once. Together, the top ten hold approximately 39% of the sample. The sequencing here drew on CD8+ T cells sorted from PBMCs, taken 10 days after the yellow fever booster vaccination. The receptors were sampled from a man aged 18 to 30 who received the YFV17D yellow fever vaccine.

This clonotype came up a few times. CDR3 nucleotide sequence: TGCGCCAGCAGCCAACGTGAGGGGCTAGCGAGCCATGAGCAGTTCTTC. It specifies CASSQREGLASHEQFF. This chain uses TRBV4-1 with TRBJ2-1; TRBD2 is a possible D gene (6 bases). V was clipped by 2 bases and J by 8 bases, with 19 bases between them. The CDR3 is made up of 16 amino acids. The germline V gene encodes CDR1 MGHRA and CDR2 YSYEKL.

The chain couples TRBV5-1 to TRBJ2-3; no firm D call. Looked up from germline, CDR1 is SGHRS and CDR2 is YFSETQ. With 0 bases removed from V and 4 bases from J, the gap between germline ends came to 15 bases. CDR3 length: 16 residues. The chain's CDR3 is CASSLAEVGRPDTQYF. The CDR3 DNA sequence: TGCGCCAGCAGCTTGGCCGAAGTAGGACGCCCAGATACGCAGTATTTT.

There are a few counts of this clonotype. The CDR3 DNA sequence: TGTGCCAGCAGCCAAGATTCGGGAACAGGGGGTGAAAAACTGTTTTTT. Its translation is CASSQDSGTGGEKLFF. V and J are TRBV4-2 and TRBJ1-4, with 8 bases that match TRBD1. The CDR3 is made up of 16 amino acids. Per the germline V gene, CDR1 is LGHNA and CDR2 is YNFKEQ. The J segment lost 7 bases and the V segment lost 0 bases, leaving 7 bases of the junction unmatched.

This clonotype was seen a handful of times. The genes are TRBV20-1 and TRBJ1-3, with D hard to call. The CDR3 sequence is 14 residues long. Germline CDR1 DFQATT, CDR2 SNEGSKA (reference sequence). Trimming took 2 bases from V and 4 from J, leaving 12 bases between them. CDR3 in amino acids: CSARPLAGGNTIYF. The CDR3 DNA follows: TGCAGTGCTAGACCTTTAGCGGGAGGAAACACCATATATTTT.

This clonotype was observed a few times. The chain couples TRBV27 to TRBJ2-1, with no clear D. V was shortened by 6 bases and J by 2 bases, with 5 bases between the two germline ends. The germline V gene has CDR1 MNHEY and CDR2 SMNVEV (reference sequence). The CDR3 has 12 residues. This CDR3 is CASSRTYNEQFF. The CDR3 DNA sequence: TGTGCCAGCAGCCGGACCTACAATGAGCAGTTCTTC.

This clonotype was found a few times. The chain combines TRBV27 with TRBJ2-1; possible D gene TRBD1, 6 bases. This CDR3 comprises 16 residues. Trimming shortened V by 0 bases and J by 0 bases, and 9 bases separated the two germline ends. Germline assignment: CDR1 MNHEY and CDR2 SMNVEV (reference sequence). CDR3 DNA sequence: TGTGCCAGCAGTTTATCGCCCAGGGGCTCCTACAATGAGCAGTTCTTC. Translated: CASSLSPRGSYNEQFF.